These T cell receptor beta chains were read from a single sample in a study of T-cell memory formation after mild COVID-19. TCRdb used MiXCR to reprocess the 5' RACE reads, holding one entry per CDR3 protein. The sample shows about 290,000 distinct CDR3 sequences, roughly 15% of them seen only once. The sequenced sample was PBMCs or a T cell subset sorted from them (not recorded which). These receptors were taken from a man aged 18 to 29 who had mild COVID-19 (a few samples of this study predate the infection). Cell type and time point are not known. CDR3s include the opening cysteine and the closing phenylalanine or tryptophan.

V gene: TRBV7-9; CDR3 protein: CASSRLIYEQYF
V gene: TRBV5-1; CDR3 protein: CASSLGGPGANVLTF
V gene: TRBV29-1; CDR3 protein: CSVDRTGQETQYF
V gene: TRBV12-3/TRBV12-4; CDR3 protein: CASSFAGARSNYGYTF
V gene: TRBV6-2/TRBV6-3; CDR3 protein: CASSLRLAGAHYEQYF
V gene: TRBV7-2; CDR3 protein: CASSLGPGGGSGYTF
V gene: TRBV4-2; CDR3 protein: CASSQDHQGKNSPLHF
V gene: TRBV5-1; CDR3 protein: CASSLGATAGETQYF
V gene: TRBV20-1; CDR3 protein: CSARRQGSGNQPQHF
V gene: TRBV4-1; CDR3 protein: CASSPRVYTSGANVLTF
V gene: TRBV6-1; CDR3 protein: CASQTGGGTGELFF
V gene: TRBV20-1; CDR3 protein: CSAWDNTEAFF
V gene: TRBV12-3/TRBV12-4; CDR3 protein: CASSFFLNTGELFF
V gene: TRBV5-1; CDR3 protein: CASSFWTSGVNTGELFF
V gene: TRBV7-2; CDR3 protein: CASSLAPGVVGGQYF
V gene: TRBV7-9; CDR3 protein: CASSLTGQGRATEAFF
V gene: TRBV29-1; CDR3 protein: CSVAGRGNQPQHF
V gene: TRBV9; CDR3 protein: CASSVGGPYNEQFF
V gene: TRBV6-2/TRBV6-3; CDR3 protein: CASSYAGGYEQFF
V gene: TRBV20-1; CDR3 protein: CSADARRGNNEQFF
V gene: TRBV18; CDR3 protein: CASSPSSVGFSGANVLTF
V gene: TRBV4-1; CDR3 protein: CASSQVATGGNEQFF
V gene: TRBV4-2; CDR3 protein: CASSRGGAETQYF
V gene: TRBV4-1; CDR3 protein: CASSHTGTKYEKLFF
V gene: TRBV4-3; CDR3 protein: CASSQAGTQAFF
V gene: TRBV12-3/TRBV12-4; CDR3 protein: CASSLLLGGTQYF